This TCR beta chain was recorded in a study of T cell responses to AZD1222 COVID-19 vaccine. Study conclusions and caveats: Just 5 or 6 AZD1222 recipients tested seropositive at baseline.

V was pared by 6 bases and J by 3 bases, with 5 bases of the junction left unmatched. There are 13 residues in the CDR3. The germline gives CDR1 SGHTA, CDR2 FQGNSA. Data came from immunoSEQ multiplex PCR; TCRdb stores just in-frame clones and leaves some out. The table has under 150,000 clones, approximately 90% seen once. This clone was counted a few times. Its antigen is not known. This sample comprised peripheral blood, obtained on day 0 of AZD1222 vaccination. J is TRBJ2-7 and V is TRBV7-2, with 7 bases matching TRBD1. This clonotype was obtained from an adult in good health. The CDR3 DNA reads TGTGCCAGCAGTGAGGCAGGGGGCTACGAGCAGTACTTC. This gives the protein CASSEAGGYEQYF.